This passage covers 3 T cell receptor beta chains from one sample sequenced in a study of blood T cell repertoires in COVID-19. TCRdb keeps only in-frame clones here, not all; method: immunoSEQ multiplex PCR. Of about 150,000 clones listed, approximately 90% are singletons. The sequenced sample consisted of peripheral blood. The receptors come from a man between 18 and 29 years old with COVID-19, enrolled during active disease.

This CDR3 is CASSLWAQTGSNQPQHF. In DNA form, the CDR3 reads TGTGCCAGCAGCCTATGGGCCCAGACAGGGTCTAATCAGCCCCAGCATTTT. The V call is TRBV6-2 or TRBV6-3, the J call TRBJ1-5; 7 bases fit TRBD1. Germline values: CDR1 MNHEY, CDR2 SVGEGT. The CDR3 is made up of 17 amino acids. V dropped 6 bases and J dropped 4; count of bases not matched to a gene: 15.

This clone occurred once. V usage is TRBV30 and J usage is TRBJ2-2, with 12 bases fitting TRBD2. Germline CDR1 is GTSNPN and CDR2 is SVGIG (reference sequence). The CDR3 is 15 amino acids. With V trimmed by 4 bases and J by 7 bases, 7 bases remained unmatched. DNA of the CDR3: TGTGCCTGGATGACTAGCGGGAGTGTAGTCGGGGAGCTGTTTTTT. Encoded protein: CAWMTSGSVVGELFF.

V usage is TRBV12-3 or TRBV12-4 and J usage is TRBJ2-1; D may be TRBD2 (5 bases). Trimming removed 5 bases at V and 12 bases at J, with 11 bases between. The CDR3 runs 11 residues. The CDR3 bases are TGTGCCAGCAGTCCGGGATCTTTGCAGTTCTTC. As protein: CASSPGSLQFF.